The rows below give T cell receptor beta chains drawn from one sample of a study of blood T cell repertoires in COVID-19. Produced via immunoSEQ multiplex PCR; TCRdb's table is partial and in-frame only. In the table there are 190,000 or so clones, around 80% of which are singletons. Sequences were obtained from peripheral blood. The receptors were gathered from a human donor with acute or convalescent COVID-19. The donor label of this sample is uncertain. The CDR3 runs from the conserved cysteine through the conserved F or W. The D gene is left open where the match is weak. Clone size appears in some rows only: once, few, many, or a class for an expanded clone.

j_call d_call clone_size v_call cdr3_aa cdr3_nt
TRBJ2-1 . . TRBV6-6 CASSATGGSYNEQFF TGTGCCAGCAGTGCTACCGGGGGCTCCTACAATGAGCAGTTCTTC
TRBJ2-5 . . TRBV12-3/TRBV12-4 CASTPGEWETQYF TGTGCCAGCACCCCGGGAGAGTGGGAGACCCAGTACTTC
TRBJ1-1 . . TRBV7-3 CASSLDRGEAFF TGTGCCAGCAGCTTAGATCGCGGGGAAGCTTTCTTT
TRBJ1-3 TRBD1 once TRBV18 CASSPRDRGGNTIYF TGTGCCAGCTCGCCACGCGACAGGGGTGGAAACACCATATATTTT
TRBJ2-1 . . TRBV5-1 CASSLGDLLDEQFF TGCGCCAGCAGCTTGGGAGATCTTCTCGATGAGCAGTTCTTC
TRBJ2-1 TRBD2 once TRBV15 CATSRDLAGVLNEQFF TGTGCCACCAGCAGAGATCTAGCGGGAGTGTTGAATGAGCAGTTCTTC
TRBJ1-1 . . TRBV6-5 CASSYSRETNTEAFF TGTGCCAGCAGTTACTCGAGGGAGACGAACACTGAAGCTTTCTTT
TRBJ2-7 . few TRBV19 CASSIDASAYEQYF TGTGCCAGTAGTATAGATGCTAGCGCATACGAGCAGTACTTC
TRBJ1-1 TRBD1 . TRBV18 CASSPSEQGVTEAFF TGTGCCAGCTCACCATCTGAGCAGGGGGTCACTGAAGCTTTCTTT
TRBJ2-5 TRBD1 . TRBV2 CASPPDRVKETQYF TGTGCCAGCCCTCCAGACAGGGTAAAGGAGACCCAGTACTTC
TRBJ2-1 TRBD2 . TRBV7-8 CASSLAKTGPGLAYSSYNEQFF TGTGCCAGCAGCTTAGCGAAGACAGGGCCGGGACTAGCGTACAGCTCCTACAATGAGCAGTTCTTC
TRBJ1-1 TRBD1 . TRBV5-5 CASSLNRGPEAFF TGTGCCAGCAGCTTGAACAGGGGACCTGAAGCTTTCTTT
TRBJ2-2 TRBD2 . TRBV9 CASSVGLAGGSGELFF TGTGCCAGCAGCGTAGGGCTAGCGGGAGGCTCCGGGGAGCTGTTTTTT